The 21 T cell receptor beta chains below all came from one sample that was sequenced in a study of shared T cell receptors in the human thymus. The repertoire was sequenced with immunoSEQ multiplex PCR; TCRdb's copy has only in-frame clones and lacks some. This sample has 540,000 or so clones, with 75% to 85% found just once. The sample was also reused in another study, on human thymus T cells.

Input material: thymocytes. These receptors were obtained from a boy in the first two years of life with a congenital heart defect.

The chain couples TRBV6-1 to TRBJ2-4, with no clear D. Germline V gene sequence: CDR1 MNHNS, CDR2 SASEGT. The CDR3 totals 17 residues. The V end was cut by 1 base, the J end by 0 bases, with 13 bases between. The CDR3 sequence: CASSEVGQALAKNIQYF. In nucleotides, the CDR3 is TGTGCCAGCAGTGAAGTGGGCCAGGCCCTAGCCAAAAACATTCAGTACTTC.

This CDR3 is CATSRRAGLAGVPVAGELFF. CDR3 nucleotides: TGTGCCACCAGCAGACGGGCGGGACTAGCGGGAGTCCCGGTGGCCGGGGAGCTGTTTTTT. The chain has TRBV15 and TRBJ2-2; 14 bases map to TRBD2. Germline V lookup: CDR1 LNHNV, CDR2 YYDKDF (reference sequence). This CDR3 comprises 20 residues. V was clipped by 2 bases and J by 6 bases; unmatched bases: 14.

The J gene is TRBJ1-3, the V gene TRBV9, with D perhaps TRBD1 (6 bases). Per the germline V gene, CDR1 is SGDLS and CDR2 is YYNGEE. V dropped 5 bases and J dropped 3 bases, with 15 bases sitting between them. The CDR3 has 15 residues. The CDR3 DNA is TGTGCCAGCAGGGGGGGGCAGGGTGATGGAAACACCATATATTTT. It is translated as CASRGGQGDGNTIYF.

CDR3 DNA sequence: TGTGCCAGCAGCTTGGTAGGCGGGACCAGCTCCTACAATGAGCAGTTCTTC. This sequence encodes CASSLVGGTSSYNEQFF. The genes are TRBV5-6 and TRBJ2-1; tentatively, D is TRBD2 (6 bases). From germline, CDR1 is SGHDT and CDR2 YYEEEE. V was shortened by 0 bases and J by 0 bases, with 13 bases between the two germline ends. CDR3 length: 17 residues.

This rearrangement joins TRBV28 to TRBJ2-7; tentatively, D is TRBD1 (6 bases). Per the germline V gene, CDR1 is MDHEN and CDR2 is SYDVKM. The length of the CDR3 is 17 residues. The ends were cut back, 5 bases at V and 0 bases at J, with 20 bases in the middle. The CDR3 nucleotides read TGTGCCAGCAGTGTGAATTCCCCGGGACACCCCTCCTACGAGCAGTACTTC. Residues: CASSVNSPGHPSYEQYF.

This clone has more than one count but fewer than ten. This chain joins TRBV5-4 and TRBJ2-3; TRBD1 might be the D (6 bases). Germline loops: CDR1 SGHNT, CDR2 YYREEE (reference sequence). Trimming cost V 4 bases and J 4 bases, with 16 bases left between them. This CDR3 has 15 amino acids. CDR3 bases: TGTGCCAGCAGCCCCGACCCAACAGGGCCAGATACGCAGTATTTT. Translated: CASSPDPTGPDTQYF.

This chain joins TRBV29-1 and TRBJ2-7; D perhaps matches TRBD1 (6 bases). CDR3 length: 15 residues. Germline V CDR1 and CDR2: SQVTM, ANQGSEA. Trimming stripped 1 base from V and 2 bases from J, with 15 bases between. The CDR3 spells CSVEVRTGTPYEQYF. The CDR3 DNA reads TGCAGCGTTGAAGTAAGAACAGGGACCCCCTACGAGCAGTACTTC.

The chain couples TRBV25-1 to TRBJ1-3, with D perhaps matching TRBD1 (6 bases). V was cut by 2 bases and J by 0 bases, with 14 bases left in between. Germline V gene lookup returns CDR1 MGHDK and CDR2 SYGVNS. This CDR3 has 17 residues. The CDR3 is CASSERPQGSSGNTIYF. Here the CDR3 DNA reads TGTGCCAGCAGTGAAAGGCCCCAGGGGAGCTCTGGAAACACCATATATTTT. Supplemented by reference TRBV25-1 and TRBJ1-3, the full variable domain reads EADIYQTPRYLVIGTGKKITLECSQTMGHDKMYWYQQDPGMELHLIHYSYGVNSTEKGDLSSESTVSRIRTEHFPLTLESARPSHTSQYLCASSERPQGSSGNTIYFGEGSWLTVV.

A remark on this clone: The same CDR3 is also encoded by other DNA sequences in this sample. The chain has TRBV30 and TRBJ2-7; D remains ambiguous. This CDR3 has 14 amino acids. With 0 bases removed from V and 0 bases from J, the gap between germline ends came to 9 bases. Germline V gene data show CDR1 as GTSNPN and CDR2 as SVGIG (reference sequence). In DNA, the CDR3 is TGTGCCTGGAGTGTACGCGGCTCCTCCTACGAGCAGTACTTC. Its protein is CAWSVRGSSYEQYF.

This rearrangement joins TRBV4-2 to TRBJ2-7; 10 bases are a match to TRBD1. Germline-derived CDR1 and CDR2 are LGHNA and YNFKEQ. The junction had 4 bases not matched to a gene; V was cut back by 5 bases and J by 3 bases. The CDR3 runs to 14 residues. In DNA form, the CDR3 reads TGTGCCAGCAGCGCCGGACAGGGGGGCTACGAGCAGTACTTC. Amino acid sequence: CASSAGQGGYEQYF.

The sample holds a few counts of this clone. The rearrangement uses TRBV7-8 and TRBJ2-7; 8 bases agree with TRBD1. The CDR3 totals 17 residues. Germline CDR1 reads SGHVS; CDR2 reads FQNEAQ. V dropped 2 bases and J dropped 7; count of bases not matched to a gene: 16. CDR3 bases: TGTGCCAGCAGCTTAAGGGATTTGGCGGGACAGGCGGAGGAGCAGTACTTC. This codes for CASSLRDLAGQAEEQYF. Full variable domain (rest looked up from reference TRBV7-8 and TRBJ2-7): GAGVSQSPRYKVAKRGQDVALRCDPISGHVSLFWYQQALGQGPEFLTYFQNEAQLDKSGLPSDRFFAERPEGSVSTLKIQRTQQEDSAVYLCASSLRDLAGQAEEQYFGPGTRLTVT.

This rearrangement joins TRBV11-3 to TRBJ2-5, with TRBD1 as a possible D gene (6 bases). V lost 4 bases and J lost 5, with 11 bases in between. Per germline, CDR1 SGHNT and CDR2 YENEEA. The CDR3 sequence is 13 residues long. The DNA for the CDR3 is TGTGCCAGCAGCTACGGACAGAAGGAGACCCAGTACTTC. Its translation: CASSYGQKETQYF.

The chain combines TRBV11-3 with TRBJ2-2; no firm D call. With 5 bases removed from V and 6 bases from J, the gap between germline ends came to 10 bases. The CDR3 loop spans 13 amino acids. Germline V CDR1 and CDR2: SGHNT, YENEEA. DNA for the CDR3: TGTGCCAGCAGCCCCACCCCGGCCGGGGAGCTGTTTTTT. Its translation: CASSPTPAGELFF.

This sequence joins TRBV28 and TRBJ2-7; TRBD1 aligns across 10 bases. Germline trimming cut 7 bases from V and 6 bases from J; bases unmatched to any gene: 9. Germline V CDR1 and CDR2: MDHEN, SYDVKM. The CDR3 runs 14 residues. CDR3 sequence reads: CASTRDRGLSEQYF. CDR3 bases: TGTGCCAGCACGCGGGACAGGGGATTAAGCGAGCAGTACTTC.

The chain joins TRBV5-1 to TRBJ2-2; TRBD1 is a possible D gene (5 bases). Germline lookup yields CDR1 SGHRS and CDR2 YFSETQ. Trimming removed 0 bases at V and 8 bases at J, with 11 bases between. The CDR3 is made up of 14 amino acids. CDR3 nucleotide sequence: TGCGCCAGCAGCTTGGCAGGGCACGAAGGGGAGCTGTTTTTT. Residues: CASSLAGHEGELFF. The whole variable domain, filled in from reference TRBV5-1 and TRBJ2-2, reads KAGVTQTPRYLIKTRGQQVTLSCSPISGHRSVSWYQQTPGQGLQFLFEYFSETQRNKGNFPGRFSGRQFSNSRSEMNVSTLELGDSALYLCASSLAGHEGELFFGEGSRLTVL.

The chain carries TRBV29-1 and TRBJ2-7; 7 bases match TRBD1. J was trimmed by 5 bases and V by 1 base; bases with no gene match: 5. The CDR3 spans 13 residues. The germline CDR1 and CDR2 sequences are SQVTM and ANQGSEA. CDR3 bases: TGCAGCGTTGAAGGACAGGGAAGCCACGAGCAGTACTTC. This codes for CSVEGQGSHEQYF.

The chain joins TRBV5-1 to TRBJ1-3, with 8 bases fitting TRBD1. The CDR3 extends over 17 amino acids. Germline loops: CDR1 SGHRS, CDR2 YFSETQ. V lost 0 bases, J lost 0 bases, and 5 bases stayed unmatched. CDR3 region: CASSLGTGPFSGNTIYF. The CDR3 nucleotides are TGCGCCAGCAGCTTGGGGACAGGGCCCTTCTCTGGAAACACCATATATTTT.

The V call is TRBV30, the J call TRBJ2-1, with unresolved D. Germline lookup yields CDR1 GTSNPN and CDR2 SVGIG (reference sequence). V was trimmed by 3 bases and J by 5 bases, leaving 20 bases between them. This CDR3 has 16 residues. This chain's CDR3 is CAWRPAEPHRDNEQFF. DNA of the CDR3: TGTGCCTGGAGGCCCGCGGAGCCTCACCGGGACAATGAGCAGTTCTTC.

V usage is TRBV7-2 and J usage is TRBJ1-4, with 7 bases matching TRBD1. This CDR3 is 15 amino acids long. V lost 5 bases to trimming and J lost 4 bases; unmatched junction nucleotides: 7. In germline, CDR1 is SGHTA, CDR2 FQGNSA. CDR3 bases: TGTGCCAGCAGCCCAGTGGGGACAGTTAATGAAAAACTGTTTTTT. Protein sequence: CASSPVGTVNEKLFF.

The chain links TRBV7-9 to TRBJ1-1; 7 bases fit TRBD1. The length of the CDR3 is 16 residues. In germline, CDR1 is SEHNR, CDR2 FQNEAQ (reference sequence). The J segment lost 5 bases and the V segment lost 1 base, leaving 10 bases of the junction unmatched. The CDR3 nucleotides are TGTGCCAGCAGCTTAGAAAGGACAGGAGGTTGGACTGAAGCTTTCTTT. Amino acids: CASSLERTGGWTEAFF.

The chain employs TRBV30 and TRBJ1-5; 9 nucleotides align to TRBD1. Germline V gene lookup returns CDR1 GTSNPN and CDR2 SVGIG (reference sequence). CDR3 length: 13 residues. V lost 7 bases and J lost 7; bases outside the gene matches: 8. The CDR3 is CALRTGVGQPQHF. In nucleotides, the CDR3 is TGTGCCTTAAGGACAGGGGTAGGGCAGCCCCAGCATTTT.